Below are 2 T cell receptor beta chains sequenced from a single sample in a study of identical twins. TCRdb used MiXCR to reprocess the 5' RACE reads, holding one entry per CDR3 protein. There are some 1,600,000 distinct CDR3 sequences in the sample; around a third occur only once, and about 0.27% lies in the top ten. Sequenced material: cord blood. Receptors were obtained from a newborn girl in good health.

This clonotype was seen more than once but under ten times. The chain couples TRBV12-3 or TRBV12-4 to TRBJ2-5; D gene ambiguous. This CDR3 has 11 amino acids. With 6 bases removed from V and 11 bases from J, the gap between germline ends came to 13 bases. CDR3 loop: CASSPINEQYF. The CDR3 DNA follows: TGTGCCAGCAGCCCTATCAATGAGCAGTACTTC.

The chain links TRBV27 to TRBJ2-5; TRBD1 is a possible D gene (6 bases). Trimming took 6 bases from V and 11 from J, leaving 28 bases between them. This CDR3 spans 16 amino acids. Per the germline V gene, CDR1 is MNHEY and CDR2 is SMNVEV (reference sequence). CDR3 bases: TGTGCCAGCAGCCGGTGGGGACACACTTTAGGCAATGAGCAGTACTTC. Its translation: CASSRWGHTLGNEQYF.